Below, 23 T cell receptor beta chains from the same sample are listed, as sequenced in a study of T cell responses to AZD1222 COVID-19 vaccine. The table came from immunoSEQ multiplex PCR; TCRdb's copy has only in-frame clones and leaves some out. The table records more than 150,000 clones, 85% to 95% of them present only once. Sequenced material: peripheral blood, taken 28 days after the second AZD1222 dose. These receptors all come from an adult who received the AZD1222 COVID-19 vaccine.

V is TRBV2 and J is TRBJ2-5; D is uncertain. Germline values: CDR1 SNHLY, CDR2 FYNNEI. With 3 bases removed from V and 3 bases from J, the gap between germline ends came to 5 bases. The CDR3 extends over 12 amino acids. CDR3 amino acids: CASSDSEETQYF. Written as DNA, the CDR3 is TGTGCCAGCAGTGACTCTGAAGAGACCCAGTACTTC.

The V call is TRBV29-1, the J call TRBJ1-5; 7 positions match TRBD1. Per the germline V gene, CDR1 is SQVTM and CDR2 is ANQGSEA. Trimming removed 6 bases from V and 4 bases from J; junction bases left unmatched: 3. The length of the CDR3 is 12 residues. The CDR3, as DNA: TGCAGCGTAGGGACAGTTAATCAGCCCCAGCATTTT. This translates into CSVGTVNQPQHF.

The J gene is TRBJ2-1, the V gene TRBV19; 7 bases are a match to TRBD1. The CDR3 is made up of 14 amino acids. Looked up from germline, CDR1 is LNHDA and CDR2 is SQIVND (reference sequence). The V segment lost 8 bases and the J segment 2 bases; nucleotides outside the gene matches: 6. The CDR3 DNA reads TGTGCCAGTGCACTGGGACAGCCCTACAATGAGCAGTTCTTC. This gives the protein CASALGQPYNEQFF.

The chain couples TRBV15 to TRBJ1-4; no reliable D call. The CDR3 totals 15 residues. Deletions cut 0 bases from V and 8 bases from J, with 13 bases between. Per germline, CDR1 LNHNV and CDR2 YYDKDF (reference sequence). The DNA for the CDR3 is TGTGCCACCAGCAGAGATAGCTGGGTCAGCGAAAAACTGTTTTTT. Its translation: CATSRDSWVSEKLFF.

The rearrangement links TRBV30 to TRBJ1-1, with D possibly matching TRBD1 (6 bases). The CDR3 runs to 17 residues. The germline V gene encodes CDR1 GTSNPN and CDR2 SVGIG (reference sequence). Trimming shortened V by 6 bases and J by 1 base, and 24 bases separated the two germline ends. DNA for the CDR3: TGTGCCTGCGCCCCCCCGGGGGCCAAGGGTGGGAACACTGAAGCTTTCTTT. Translating gives CACAPPGAKGGNTEAFF.

V usage is TRBV7-9 and J usage is TRBJ2-3; tentative D call: TRBD1 (6 bases). V lost 5 bases and J lost 3, with 15 bases in between. This CDR3 contains 15 residues. Germline loops: CDR1 SEHNR, CDR2 FQNEAQ (reference sequence). For the CDR3, the DNA is TGTGCCAGCAGCAAGGGACATGGGGTTACAGATACGCAGTATTTT. Translated, it gives CASSKGHGVTDTQYF.

The chain employs TRBV19 and TRBJ1-3, with unresolved D. The CDR3 length is 14 residues. From germline, CDR1 is LNHDA and CDR2 SQIVND (reference sequence). V lost 7 bases to trimming and J lost 2 bases, with 12 bases between them. CDR3 nucleotides: TGTGCCAGTAATCCCGGGAGGGCTGGAAACACCATATATTTT. This gives the protein CASNPGRAGNTIYF.

This clone came up once. V is TRBV27 and J is TRBJ1-2, with 8 bases identical to TRBD1. The length of the CDR3 is 15 residues. CDR1 is MNHEY and CDR2 is SMNVEV in the germline V gene (reference sequence). The V segment lost 2 bases and the J segment 3 bases; nucleotides outside the gene matches: 5. The DNA for the CDR3 is TGTGCCAGCAGTTTAGGCCCAGGGGGCGACTATGGCTACACCTTC. Encoded protein: CASSLGPGGDYGYTF.

This chain links TRBV4-1 with TRBJ1-2; no clear D gene. CDR3 length: 13 amino acids. The germline V and J ends were trimmed by 0 bases and 6 bases, with 8 bases remaining between them. Germline V gives CDR1 MGHRA, CDR2 YSYEKL. CDR3 nucleotide sequence: TGCGCCAGCAGCCAAGAGGGGAAGCATGGCTACACCTTC. This gives the protein CASSQEGKHGYTF.

The count of this clone is one. V usage is TRBV6-5 and J usage is TRBJ1-2, with 7 positions matching TRBD1. This CDR3 has 15 residues. From germline, CDR1 is MNHEY and CDR2 SVGAGI. V lost 6 bases and J lost 4; bases outside the gene matches: 11. The CDR3 DNA is TGTGCCAGCAGACCCGACAGGGAGGCCACCTATGGCTACACCTTC. The encoded protein is CASRPDREATYGYTF.

V and J are TRBV5-4 and TRBJ2-5, with unresolved D. The germline V gene encodes CDR1 SGHNT and CDR2 YYREEE (reference sequence). Trimming cost V 2 bases and J 3 bases, with 2 bases left between them. CDR3 length: 11 amino acids. The CDR3 bases are TGTGCCAGCAGCTTAAAAGAGACCCAGTACTTC. Encoded protein: CASSLKETQYF. The full variable domain, its missing parts supplied by reference TRBV5-4 and TRBJ2-5, is ETGVTQSPTHLIKTRGQQVTLRCSSQSGHNTVSWYQQALGQGPQFIFQYYREEENGRGNFPPRFSGLQFPNYSSELNVNALELDDSALYLCASSLKETQYFGPGTRLLVL.

The genes are TRBV28 and TRBJ1-1, with a possible D match to TRBD1 (5 bases). CDR3 length: 15 amino acids. Germline V lookup: CDR1 MDHEN, CDR2 SYDVKM. The germline V and J ends were trimmed by 4 bases and 3 bases, with 15 bases remaining between them. CDR3 bases: TGTGCCAGCAGTTCGGCGGGGACGCGGGACACTGAAGCTTTCTTT. It codes for CASSSAGTRDTEAFF.

This rearrangement joins TRBV6-5 to TRBJ1-6; D remains ambiguous. CDR3 length: 12 amino acids. The V end was cut by 8 bases, the J end by 6 bases, with 8 bases between. CDR1 is MNHEY and CDR2 is SVGAGI in the germline V gene. CDR3 DNA sequence: TGTGCCAGCGGGGTGAGTAATTCACCCCTCCACTTT. Its protein is CASGVSNSPLHF.

A word on this clone: Other DNA sequences in the same sample also yield this CDR3. The V and J genes are TRBV12-3 or TRBV12-4 and TRBJ2-7, with a possible D match to TRBD1 (5 bases). Trimming removed 3 bases from V and 3 bases from J, with 9 bases in between. The CDR3 runs to 13 residues. Here the CDR3 DNA reads TGTGCCAGCAGTTTTCAGGGCTACTACGAGCAGTACTTC. Translating gives CASSFQGYYEQYF.

In this sample, this clone turned up once. The CDR3 DNA reads TGCGCCAGCAGCCCTTACCCCACTAGCGGGAGCTCCTACGAGCAGTACTTC. As protein: CASSPYPTSGSSYEQYF. The chain has TRBV5-1 and TRBJ2-7, with TRBD2 matching 11 bases. Trimming removed 4 bases from V and 0 bases from J; junction bases left unmatched: 9. Germline V gives CDR1 SGHRS, CDR2 YFSETQ. The CDR3 spans 17 residues. The full variable domain, with the rest looked up from reference TRBV5-1 and TRBJ2-7, is KAGVTQTPRYLIKTRGQQVTLSCSPISGHRSVSWYQQTPGQGLQFLFEYFSETQRNKGNFPGRFSGRQFSNSRSEMNVSTLELGDSALYLCASSPYPTSGSSYEQYFGPGTRLTVT.

This clone appeared a single time. The rearrangement joins TRBV5-1 to TRBJ2-1, with TRBD1 matching 7 bases. Germline V gene lookup returns CDR1 SGHRS and CDR2 YFSETQ. Trimming cost V 2 bases and J 8 bases; bases outside gene matches: 10. CDR3 length: 15 amino acids. Here the CDR3 DNA reads TGCGCCAGCAGCTTTACGGACAGGCTTTCGGATGAGCAGTTCTTC. Its protein product is CASSFTDRLSDEQFF.

The chain couples TRBV7-2 to TRBJ2-2, with 12 bases fitting TRBD2. The J segment lost 6 bases and the V segment lost 5 bases, leaving 10 bases of the junction unmatched. The CDR3 is 17 amino acids. The germline CDR1 and CDR2 sequences are SGHTA and FQGNSA. The CDR3 reads CASSKTSGGAGSGELFF. The CDR3 DNA sequence: TGTGCCAGCAGCAAGACTAGCGGGGGTGCCGGGTCCGGGGAGCTGTTTTTT.

The CDR3 spells CASTERGLPGNEQFF. The DNA for the CDR3 is TGTGCCAGCACCGAGAGGGGCCTCCCCGGCAATGAGCAGTTCTTC. The genes are TRBV7-9 and TRBJ2-1; D possibly matches TRBD1 or TRBD2 (5 bases each). Trimming stripped 7 bases from V and 6 bases from J, with 19 bases between. The germline CDR1 and CDR2 sequences are SEHNR and FQNEAQ (reference sequence). This CDR3 is built from 15 residues.

The chain joins TRBV10-1 to TRBJ2-7, with 9 bases matching TRBD2. The V and J ends lost 3 bases and 5 bases, in that order; junction bases with no gene match: 8. The germline gives CDR1 WNHNN, CDR2 SYGVQD (reference sequence). The CDR3 consists of 15 residues. In DNA form, the CDR3 reads TGCGCCAGCAGTGAAGGTGGCGGGAGGGAAAACGAGCAGTACTTC. Amino acid sequence: CASSEGGGRENEQYF.

V and J are TRBV7-8 and TRBJ2-7; 9 bases agree with TRBD2. Germline V gene lookup returns CDR1 SGHVS and CDR2 FQNEAQ. The CDR3 is 16 residues long. Losses at the gene ends were 5 bases for V and 1 base for J; bases not matched to a gene: 9. CDR3 nucleotide sequence: TGTGCCAGCAGCCCGGTGACTAGCGGAGGATCCTACGAGCAGTACTTC. It specifies CASSPVTSGGSYEQYF.

This clone was detected only once. This chain uses TRBV7-3 with TRBJ2-1; D possibly corresponds to TRBD2 (6 bases). Germline V lookup: CDR1 SGHTA, CDR2 FQGTGA. Trimming removed 3 bases at V and 6 bases at J, with 12 bases between. This CDR3 comprises 14 residues. CDR3 loop: CASSFGGDLNEQFF. CDR3 coding DNA: TGTGCCAGCAGCTTCGGCGGGGACCTCAATGAGCAGTTCTTC.

This sequence joins TRBV12-3 or TRBV12-4 and TRBJ1-6; TRBD1 might be the D (5 bases). The CDR3 contains 13 residues. V lost 8 bases and J 15 bases, leaving 20 bases between the germline ends. Here the CDR3 reads CASQDKSLTVLHF. The DNA for the CDR3 is TGTGCCAGCCAGGACAAAAGCCTTACGGTCCTCCACTTT.

The chain has TRBV2 and TRBJ2-2; 13 bases are shared with TRBD2. Germline-derived CDR1 and CDR2 are SNHLY and FYNNEI. CDR3 length: 19 residues. After removal of 0 bases from V and 5 bases from J, the junction contained 9 bases not matched to a gene. CDR3 sequence reads: CASSEAEGLAGRWTGELFF. In DNA form, the CDR3 reads TGTGCCAGCAGTGAAGCGGAGGGACTAGCGGGAAGATGGACCGGGGAGCTGTTTTTT.